These 14 T cell receptor beta chains came from one sample sequenced in a study of T cell responses to AZD1222 COVID-19 vaccine. The method was immunoSEQ multiplex PCR; TCRdb's version includes in-frame clones alone and lacks a portion of them. The sample has roughly 150,000 clones; 75% to 90% are singletons. The source was peripheral blood, collected after recovery from COVID-19. Receptor source: an adult who had recovered from COVID-19.

This rearrangement joins TRBV19 to TRBJ2-3, with D perhaps being TRBD1 or TRBD2 (6 bases each). Germline assignment: CDR1 LNHDA and CDR2 SQIVND (reference sequence). V was cut by 5 bases and J by 10 bases, with 22 bases left in between. CDR3 size: 15 residues. The CDR3 loop is CASSEGGIISSSQYF. CDR3 sequence (DNA): TGTGCCAGTAGTGAGGGGGGAATAATCTCATCCTCGCAGTATTTT.

The rearrangement joins TRBV4-2 to TRBJ2-5, with D maybe TRBD2 (6 bases). Trimming removed 4 bases from V and 5 bases from J, with 14 bases in between. The CDR3 has 14 residues. Looked up from germline, CDR1 is LGHNA and CDR2 is YNFKEQ. The CDR3 is CASSRDEGRETQYF. In nucleotides, the CDR3 is TGTGCCAGCAGCCGCGACGAGGGGAGGGAGACCCAGTACTTC.

This clone was recorded a few times. The V and J genes are TRBV19 and TRBJ2-7, with D tentatively TRBD2 (6 bases). Trimming cost V 6 bases and J 7 bases, with 13 bases left between them. Germline lookup yields CDR1 LNHDA and CDR2 SQIVND (reference sequence). There are 12 residues in the CDR3. CDR3 in DNA: TGTGCCAGTAGCCCTAGTCGGGGGGAGCAGTACTTC. Translating it yields CASSPSRGEQYF.

This clone was seen a handful of times. V gene TRBV10-3 combines with J gene TRBJ2-7; D gene ambiguous. Trimming cost V 7 bases and J 2 bases, with 9 bases left between them. Per the germline V gene, CDR1 is ENHRY and CDR2 is SYGVKD. The length of the CDR3 is 12 residues. The CDR3 is CAIKVPPYEQYF. The CDR3 DNA reads as TGTGCCATCAAAGTCCCCCCCTACGAGCAGTACTTC.

This rearrangement joins TRBV11-2 to TRBJ2-7; D perhaps matches TRBD2 (5 bases). The ends were cut back, 1 base at V and 1 base at J, with 14 bases in the middle. There are 16 residues in the CDR3. Germline-derived CDR1 and CDR2 are SGHAT and FQNNGV. The CDR3 DNA reads TGTGCCAGCAGCTTAGGGCCTGCCGGGGAATCCTACGAGCAGTACTTC. Encoded protein: CASSLGPAGESYEQYF.

V gene TRBV11-2 combines with J gene TRBJ2-1; perhaps TRBD2 as D (5 bases). CDR1 is SGHAT and CDR2 is FQNNGV in the germline V gene. Trimming took 4 bases from V and 8 from J, leaving 21 bases between them. The CDR3 loop spans 16 amino acids. CDR3 coding DNA: TGTGCCAGCAGCTGGAGTGAGAGGGCCCTCGTGGATGAGCAGTTCTTC. Translation gives CASSWSERALVDEQFF.

This clone was picked up a small number of times. The V and J genes are TRBV18 and TRBJ2-1; D unclear. The V end was cut by 1 base, the J end by 5 bases, with 6 bases between. The CDR3 is 13 residues long. CDR1 and CDR2 from the germline V gene are KGHSH and LQKENI. The CDR3 coding sequence is TGTGCCAGCTCACCACTAACTAACAATGAGCAGTTCTTC. It translates to CASSPLTNNEQFF.

The chain is built from TRBV14 and TRBJ1-2, with 9 bases matching TRBD1. This CDR3 spans 15 amino acids. Trimming took 10 bases from V and 0 from J; bases not matched to a gene: 9. From germline, CDR1 is SGHDN and CDR2 FVKESK. The CDR3 sequence is CAILTRTGANYGYTF. The CDR3 nucleotides are TGTGCCATCCTGACCCGGACAGGGGCTAACTATGGCTACACCTTC.

The chain links TRBV7-2 to TRBJ1-4, with 8 bases aligning to TRBD1. Losses at the gene ends were 5 bases for V and 10 bases for J; bases not matched to a gene: 15. CDR1 is SGHTA, CDR2 FQGNSA, per germline. The CDR3 consists of 16 residues. CDR3 sequence reads: CASSTRPPAGGGKLFF. The CDR3 DNA follows: TGTGCCAGCAGCACCCGACCTCCGGCAGGGGGCGGAAAACTGTTTTTT. The full variable domain, with the rest looked up from reference TRBV7-2 and TRBJ1-4, is GAGVSQSPSNKVTEKGKDVELRCDPISGHTALYWYRQSLGQGLEFLIYFQGNSAPDKSGLPSDRFSAERTGGSVSTLTIQRTQQEDSAVYLCASSTRPPAGGGKLFFGSGTQLSVL.

The chain joins TRBV5-1 to TRBJ2-7, with no clear D. The V end lost 4 bases, the J end lost 3 bases, and 5 bases lay between the germline ends. The CDR3 consists of 11 residues. Germline V lookup: CDR1 SGHRS, CDR2 YFSETQ. CDR3 sequence: CASSPGYEQYF. The CDR3 DNA reads TGCGCCAGCAGCCCAGGCTACGAGCAGTACTTC.

For the CDR3, the DNA is TGTGCCAGCAGTTCACCTAGCTCCTACGAGCAGTACTTC. This sequence encodes CASSSPSSYEQYF. This chain links TRBV12-3 or TRBV12-4 with TRBJ2-7; D gene unclear. V lost 4 bases and J 0 bases, leaving 7 bases between the germline ends. The CDR3 is 13 amino acids.

The chain recombines TRBV25-1 with TRBJ2-6; D is ambiguous. CDR3 length: 15 residues. Trimming took off 6 bases at V and 0 bases at J, with 9 bases between the two ends. Per the germline V gene, CDR1 is MGHDK and CDR2 is SYGVNS. The CDR3: CASRDQNSGANVLTF. The CDR3 DNA follows: TGTGCCAGCAGGGACCAAAACTCTGGGGCCAACGTCCTGACTTTC.

The chain carries TRBV15 and TRBJ1-1; TRBD1 matches 7 bases. The CDR3 length is 16 residues. After removal of 0 bases from V and 1 base from J, the junction contained 5 bases not matched to a gene. Per germline, CDR1 LNHNV and CDR2 YYDKDF (reference sequence). CDR3 in DNA: TGTGCCACCAGCAGAGAATGGAACAGGGGGAACACTGAAGCTTTCTTT. This sequence encodes CATSREWNRGNTEAFF. Variable domain in full (rest from reference TRBV15 and TRBJ1-1): DAMVIQNPRYQVTQFGKPVTLSCSQTLNHNVMYWYQQKSSQAPKLLFHYYDKDFNNEADTPDNFQSRRPNTSFCFLDIRSPGLGDTAMYLCATSREWNRGNTEAFFGQGTRLTVV.

This clone was counted only a few times. This chain uses TRBV11-2 with TRBJ2-3; a possible D gene is TRBD2 (5 bases). The CDR3 consists of 14 residues. Germline V gives CDR1 SGHAT, CDR2 FQNNGV. Trimming left V 3 bases short and J 5 bases short, with 12 bases between. The CDR3 DNA is TGTGCCAGCAGCTTTGCAGGACTTGAAGATACGCAGTATTTT. As protein: CASSFAGLEDTQYF.